The entry below gives a single T cell receptor beta chain sequence along with its context. The data were obtained in a study of blood T cell repertoires in COVID-19. Whole-study context: Specimens from acute and convalescent COVID-19 originated in the United States, Italy and Spain.

Trimming took 5 bases from V and 0 from J; bases not matched to a gene: 12. Germline CDR1 reads SGHVS; CDR2 reads FNYEAQ. This CDR3 contains 17 residues. Under the authors' procedure: Scientists estimated how many nucleated cells there were by amplifying reference gene primers. The data were produced by immunoSEQ multiplex PCR, yet TCRdb's version contains in-frame clones alone and is incomplete. V, J and clone size were drawn from that table, and D and trimming were deduced from the DNA. Of about 250,000 clones listed, 70% to 90% were seen once; the top ten hold roughly 6.8%. Sequencing was carried out using peripheral blood. V gene TRBV7-6 combines with J gene TRBJ2-5; 7 nucleotides align to TRBD1. This receptor was obtained from a woman younger than 45 with COVID-19, enrolled during active disease. CDR3 sequence: CASSLTGTESYQETQYF. In nucleotides, the CDR3 is TGTGCCAGCAGCCTTACCGGGACAGAATCGTACCAAGAGACCCAGTACTTC.